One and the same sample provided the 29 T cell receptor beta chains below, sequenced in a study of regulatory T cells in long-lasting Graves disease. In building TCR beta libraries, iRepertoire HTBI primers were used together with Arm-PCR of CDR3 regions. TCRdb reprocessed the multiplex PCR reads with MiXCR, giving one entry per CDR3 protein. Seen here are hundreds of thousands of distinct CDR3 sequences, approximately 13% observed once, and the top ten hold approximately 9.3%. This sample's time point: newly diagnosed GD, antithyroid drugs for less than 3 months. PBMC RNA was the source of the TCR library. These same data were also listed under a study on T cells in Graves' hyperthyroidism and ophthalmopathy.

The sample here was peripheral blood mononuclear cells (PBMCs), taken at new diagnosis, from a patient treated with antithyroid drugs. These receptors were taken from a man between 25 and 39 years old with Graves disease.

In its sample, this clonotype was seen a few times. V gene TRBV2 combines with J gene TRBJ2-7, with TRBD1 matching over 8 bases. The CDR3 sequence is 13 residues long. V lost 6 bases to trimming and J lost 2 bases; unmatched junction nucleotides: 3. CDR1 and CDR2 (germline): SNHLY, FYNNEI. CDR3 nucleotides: TGTGCCAGCAGGGGACAGGATGCCTACGAGCAGTACTTC. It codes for CASRGQDAYEQYF.

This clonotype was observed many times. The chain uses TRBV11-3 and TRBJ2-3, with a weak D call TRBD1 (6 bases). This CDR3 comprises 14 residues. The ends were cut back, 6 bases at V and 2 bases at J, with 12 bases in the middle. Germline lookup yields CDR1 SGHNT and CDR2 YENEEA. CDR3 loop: CASRAGQLTDTQYF. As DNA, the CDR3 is TGTGCCAGCAGAGCCGGACAGCTCACAGATACGCAGTATTTT.

The CDR3 protein is CASSYQTDTQYF. The DNA of the CDR3 is TGTGCCAGCAGCTACCAGACAGATACGCAGTATTTT. This chain uses TRBV7-9 with TRBJ2-3; D ambiguous. Trimming removed 4 bases at V and 3 bases at J, with 5 bases between. The CDR3 is made up of 12 amino acids. Germline lookup yields CDR1 SEHNR and CDR2 FQNEAQ (reference sequence).

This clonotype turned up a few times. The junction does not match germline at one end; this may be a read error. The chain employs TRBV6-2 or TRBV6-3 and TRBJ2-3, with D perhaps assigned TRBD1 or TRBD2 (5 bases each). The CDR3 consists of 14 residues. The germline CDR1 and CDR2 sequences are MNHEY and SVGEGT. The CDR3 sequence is CASSSISSTGTQYF. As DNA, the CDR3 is TGTGCCAGCAGTTCCATATCTAGCACAGGTACGCAGTATTTT.

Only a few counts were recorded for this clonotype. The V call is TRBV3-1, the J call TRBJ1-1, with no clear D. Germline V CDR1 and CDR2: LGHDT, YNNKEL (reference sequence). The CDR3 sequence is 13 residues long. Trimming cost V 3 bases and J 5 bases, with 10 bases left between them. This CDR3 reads CASSHGEGTEAFF. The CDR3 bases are TGTGCCAGCAGCCACGGGGAGGGTACTGAAGCTTTCTTT.

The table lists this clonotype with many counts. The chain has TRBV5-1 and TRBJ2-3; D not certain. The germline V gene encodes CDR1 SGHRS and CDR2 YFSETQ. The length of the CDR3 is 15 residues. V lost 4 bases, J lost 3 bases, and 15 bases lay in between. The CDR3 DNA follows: TGCGCCAGCAGCCCTAGGTTAGGTGGTACAGATACGCAGTATTTT. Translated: CASSPRLGGTDTQYF. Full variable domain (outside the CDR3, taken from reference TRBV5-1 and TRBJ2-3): KAGVTQTPRYLIKTRGQQVTLSCSPISGHRSVSWYQQTPGQGLQFLFEYFSETQRNKGNFPGRFSGRQFSNSRSEMNVSTLELGDSALYLCASSPRLGGTDTQYFGPGTRLTVL.

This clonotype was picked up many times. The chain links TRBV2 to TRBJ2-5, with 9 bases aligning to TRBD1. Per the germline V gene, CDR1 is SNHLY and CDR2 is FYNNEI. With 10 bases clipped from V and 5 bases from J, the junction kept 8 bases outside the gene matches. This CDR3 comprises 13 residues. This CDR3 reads CANRGPAGETQYF. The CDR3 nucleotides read TGTGCCAACAGGGGGCCCGCCGGGGAGACCCAGTACTTC. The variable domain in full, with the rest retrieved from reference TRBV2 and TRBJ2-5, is EPEVTQTPSHQVTQMGQEVILRCVPISNHLYFYWYRQILGQKVEFLVSFYNNEISEKSEIFDDQFSVERPDGSNFTLKIRSTKLEDSAMYFCANRGPAGETQYFGPGTRLLVL.

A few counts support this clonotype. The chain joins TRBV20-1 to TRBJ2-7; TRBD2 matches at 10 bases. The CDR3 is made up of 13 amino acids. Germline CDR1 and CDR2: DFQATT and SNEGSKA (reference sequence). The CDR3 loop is CGSRTSGSYEQYF. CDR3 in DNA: TGCGGGTCCCGGACTAGCGGTTCCTACGAGCAGTACTTC.

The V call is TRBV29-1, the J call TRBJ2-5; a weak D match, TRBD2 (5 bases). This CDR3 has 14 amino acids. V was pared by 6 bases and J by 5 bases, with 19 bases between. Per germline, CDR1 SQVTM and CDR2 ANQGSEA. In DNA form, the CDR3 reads TGCAGCGTATCCTCCGGACTTCTGGGGGAGACCCAGTACTTC. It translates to CSVSSGLLGETQYF.

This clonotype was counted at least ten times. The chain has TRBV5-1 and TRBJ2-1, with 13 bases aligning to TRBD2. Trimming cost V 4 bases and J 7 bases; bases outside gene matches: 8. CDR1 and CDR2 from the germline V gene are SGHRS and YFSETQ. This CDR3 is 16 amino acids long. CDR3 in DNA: TGCGCCAGCAGCCCGCGGACTAGCGGGAGTAGTAATGAGCAGTTCTTC. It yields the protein CASSPRTSGSSNEQFF.

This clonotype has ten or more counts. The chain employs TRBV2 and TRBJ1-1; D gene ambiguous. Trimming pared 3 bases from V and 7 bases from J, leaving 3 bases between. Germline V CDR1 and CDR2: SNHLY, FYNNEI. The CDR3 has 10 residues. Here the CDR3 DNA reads TGTGCCAGCAGTGAGGTTGAAGCTTTCTTT. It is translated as CASSEVEAFF.

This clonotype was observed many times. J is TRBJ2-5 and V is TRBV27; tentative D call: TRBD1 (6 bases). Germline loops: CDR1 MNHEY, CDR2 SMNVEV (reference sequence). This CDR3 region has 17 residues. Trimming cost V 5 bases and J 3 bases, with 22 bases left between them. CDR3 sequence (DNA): TGTGCCAGCAGTAGGGGGTGGGGTGACTTAACCGAAGAGACCCAGTACTTC. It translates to CASSRGWGDLTEETQYF.

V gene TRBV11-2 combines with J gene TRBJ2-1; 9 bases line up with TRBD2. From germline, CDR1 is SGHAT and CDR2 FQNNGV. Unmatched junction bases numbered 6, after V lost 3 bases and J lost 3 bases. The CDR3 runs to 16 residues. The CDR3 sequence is CASSFGGREGYNEQFF. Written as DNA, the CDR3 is TGTGCCAGCAGCTTTGGGGGGCGGGAGGGCTACAATGAGCAGTTCTTC.

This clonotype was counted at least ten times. The CDR3 region has the DNA TGCAGTGCTTCCGGAGGGGACTATGGCTACACCTTC. It translates to CSASGGDYGYTF. The chain has TRBV20-1 and TRBJ1-2; tentatively, D is TRBD1 (5 bases). Germline loops: CDR1 DFQATT, CDR2 SNEGSKA (reference sequence). This CDR3 is 12 amino acids long. V gave up 5 bases and J gave up 3 bases, with 10 bases separating them.

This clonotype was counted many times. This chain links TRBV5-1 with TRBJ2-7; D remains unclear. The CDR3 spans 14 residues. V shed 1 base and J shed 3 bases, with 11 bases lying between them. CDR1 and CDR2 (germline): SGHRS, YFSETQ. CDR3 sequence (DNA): TGCGCCAGCAGCTTGTCCGGAGTTGACTACGAGCAGTACTTC. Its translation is CASSLSGVDYEQYF. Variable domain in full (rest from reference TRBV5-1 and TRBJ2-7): KAGVTQTPRYLIKTRGQQVTLSCSPISGHRSVSWYQQTPGQGLQFLFEYFSETQRNKGNFPGRFSGRQFSNSRSEMNVSTLELGDSALYLCASSLSGVDYEQYFGPGTRLTVT.

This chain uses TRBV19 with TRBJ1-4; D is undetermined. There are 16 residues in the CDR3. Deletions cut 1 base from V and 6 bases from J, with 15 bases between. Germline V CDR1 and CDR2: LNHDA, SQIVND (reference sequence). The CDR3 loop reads CASSIAPGLWHEKLFF. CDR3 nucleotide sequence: TGTGCCAGTAGTATAGCACCGGGCCTATGGCATGAAAAACTGTTTTTT.

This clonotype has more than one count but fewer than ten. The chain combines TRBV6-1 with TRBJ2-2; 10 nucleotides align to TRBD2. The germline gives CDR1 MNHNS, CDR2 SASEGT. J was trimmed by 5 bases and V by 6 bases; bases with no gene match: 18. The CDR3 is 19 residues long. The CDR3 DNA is TGTGCCAGCAGCATCCCGGGACTAGCGAGCCCCAGGGGTACCGGGGAGCTGTTTTTT. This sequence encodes CASSIPGLASPRGTGELFF.

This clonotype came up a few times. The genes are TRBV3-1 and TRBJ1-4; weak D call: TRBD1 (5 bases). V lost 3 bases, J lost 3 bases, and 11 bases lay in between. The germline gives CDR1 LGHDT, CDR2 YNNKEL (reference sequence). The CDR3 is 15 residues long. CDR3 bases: TGTGCCAGCAGCCATGGTGGGGGGTCTAATGAAAAACTGTTTTTT. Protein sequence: CASSHGGGSNEKLFF.

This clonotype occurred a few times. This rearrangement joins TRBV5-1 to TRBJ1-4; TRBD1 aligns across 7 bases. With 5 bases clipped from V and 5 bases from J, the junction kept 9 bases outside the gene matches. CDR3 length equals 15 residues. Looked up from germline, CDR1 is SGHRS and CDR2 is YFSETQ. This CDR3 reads CASSPGTVQNEKLFF. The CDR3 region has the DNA TGCGCCAGCAGTCCCGGGACAGTCCAAAATGAAAAACTGTTTTTT. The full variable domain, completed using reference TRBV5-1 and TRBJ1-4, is KAGVTQTPRYLIKTRGQQVTLSCSPISGHRSVSWYQQTPGQGLQFLFEYFSETQRNKGNFPGRFSGRQFSNSRSEMNVSTLELGDSALYLCASSPGTVQNEKLFFGSGTQLSVL.

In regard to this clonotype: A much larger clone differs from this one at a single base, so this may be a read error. The chain's CDR3 is CSARVLGREAQYF. The CDR3, as DNA: TGCAGTGCTAGAGTCCTGGGTCGGGAGGCCCAGTACTTC. The V call is TRBV20-1, the J call TRBJ2-1, with 7 nucleotides matching TRBD2. The J call may be incorrect, as the DNA end agrees better with TRBJ2-5. CDR3 length: 13 amino acids. In germline, CDR1 is DFQATT, CDR2 SNEGSKA (reference sequence).

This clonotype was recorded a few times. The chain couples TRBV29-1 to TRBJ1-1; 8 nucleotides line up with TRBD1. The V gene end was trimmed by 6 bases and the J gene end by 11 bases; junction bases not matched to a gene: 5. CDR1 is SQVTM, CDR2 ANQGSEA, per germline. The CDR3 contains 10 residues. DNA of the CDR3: TGCAGCGTGCAGGGGGCTCAGGCTTTCTTT. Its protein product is CSVQGAQAFF. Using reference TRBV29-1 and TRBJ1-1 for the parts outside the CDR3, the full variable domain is SAVISQKPSRDICQRGTSLTIQCQVDSQVTMMFWYRQQPGQSLTLIATANQGSEATYESGFVIDKFPISRPNLTFSTLTVSNMSPEDSSIYLCSVQGAQAFFGQGTRLTVV.

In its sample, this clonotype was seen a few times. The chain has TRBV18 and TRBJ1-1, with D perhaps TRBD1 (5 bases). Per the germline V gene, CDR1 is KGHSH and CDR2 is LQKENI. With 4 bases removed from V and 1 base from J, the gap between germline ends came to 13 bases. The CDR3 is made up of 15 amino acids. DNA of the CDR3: TGTGCCAGCTCACGACCTGGGACGGAGAACACTGAAGCTTTCTTT. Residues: CASSRPGTENTEAFF. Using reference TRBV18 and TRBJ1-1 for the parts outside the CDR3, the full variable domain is NAGVMQNPRHLVRRRGQEARLRCSPMKGHSHVYWYRQLPEEGLKFMVYLQKENIIDESGMPKERFSAEFPKEGPSILRIQQVVRGDSAAYFCASSRPGTENTEAFFGQGTRLTVV.

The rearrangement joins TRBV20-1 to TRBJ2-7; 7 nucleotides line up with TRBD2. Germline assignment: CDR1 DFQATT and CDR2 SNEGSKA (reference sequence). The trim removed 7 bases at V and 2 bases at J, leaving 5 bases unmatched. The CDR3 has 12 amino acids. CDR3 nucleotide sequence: TGCAGTGTCAAGCGGGATACCTACGAGCAGTACTTC. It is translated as CSVKRDTYEQYF.

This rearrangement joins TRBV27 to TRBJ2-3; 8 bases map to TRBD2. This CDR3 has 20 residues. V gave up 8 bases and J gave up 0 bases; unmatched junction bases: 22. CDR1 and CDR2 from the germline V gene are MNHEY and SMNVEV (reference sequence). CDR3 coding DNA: TGTGCCAGCGGTCCGGGGTGGGCGGGAGGAATTTTTGGGAGCACAGATACGCAGTATTTT. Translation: CASGPGWAGGIFGSTDTQYF.

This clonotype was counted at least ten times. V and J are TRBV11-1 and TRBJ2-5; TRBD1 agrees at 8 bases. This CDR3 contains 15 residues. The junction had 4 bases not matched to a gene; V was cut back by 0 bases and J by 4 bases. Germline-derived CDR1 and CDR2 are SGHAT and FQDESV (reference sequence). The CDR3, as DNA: TGTGCCAGCAGCTTAGCTTCTACAGGGGGAGAGACCCAGTACTTC. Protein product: CASSLASTGGETQYF.

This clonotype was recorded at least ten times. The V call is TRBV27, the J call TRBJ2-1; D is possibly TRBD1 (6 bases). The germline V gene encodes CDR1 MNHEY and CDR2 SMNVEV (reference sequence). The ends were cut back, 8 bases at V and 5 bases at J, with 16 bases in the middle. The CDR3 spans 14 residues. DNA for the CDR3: TGTGCCAGCGCCCCCGGACAGAACCACAATGAGCAGTTCTTC. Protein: CASAPGQNHNEQFF.

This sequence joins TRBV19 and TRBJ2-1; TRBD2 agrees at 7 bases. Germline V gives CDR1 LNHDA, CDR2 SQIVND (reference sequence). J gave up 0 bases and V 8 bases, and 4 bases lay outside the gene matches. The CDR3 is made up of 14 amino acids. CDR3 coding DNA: TGTGCCAGTCACAGCGGGGACTCCTACAATGAGCAGTTCTTC. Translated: CASHSGDSYNEQFF.

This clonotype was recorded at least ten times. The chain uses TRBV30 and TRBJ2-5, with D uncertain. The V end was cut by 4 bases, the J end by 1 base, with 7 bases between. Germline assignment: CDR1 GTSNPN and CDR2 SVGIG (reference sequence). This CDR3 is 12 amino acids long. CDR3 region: CAWTGLQETQYF. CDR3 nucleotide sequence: TGTGCCTGGACCGGCCTCCAAGAGACCCAGTACTTC. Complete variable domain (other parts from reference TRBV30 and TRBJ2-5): SQTIHQWPATLVQPVGSPLSLECTVEGTSNPNLYWYRQAAGRGLQLLFYSVGIGQISSEVPQNLSASRPQDRQFILSSKKLLLSDSGFYLCAWTGLQETQYFGPGTRLLVL.

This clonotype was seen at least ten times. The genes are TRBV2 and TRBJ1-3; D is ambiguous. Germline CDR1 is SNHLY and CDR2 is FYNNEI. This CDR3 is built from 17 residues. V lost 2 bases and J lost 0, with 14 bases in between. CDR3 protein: CASSELGLASSGNTIYF. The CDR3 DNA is TGTGCCAGCAGTGAATTGGGGTTAGCGAGCTCTGGAAACACCATATATTTT.